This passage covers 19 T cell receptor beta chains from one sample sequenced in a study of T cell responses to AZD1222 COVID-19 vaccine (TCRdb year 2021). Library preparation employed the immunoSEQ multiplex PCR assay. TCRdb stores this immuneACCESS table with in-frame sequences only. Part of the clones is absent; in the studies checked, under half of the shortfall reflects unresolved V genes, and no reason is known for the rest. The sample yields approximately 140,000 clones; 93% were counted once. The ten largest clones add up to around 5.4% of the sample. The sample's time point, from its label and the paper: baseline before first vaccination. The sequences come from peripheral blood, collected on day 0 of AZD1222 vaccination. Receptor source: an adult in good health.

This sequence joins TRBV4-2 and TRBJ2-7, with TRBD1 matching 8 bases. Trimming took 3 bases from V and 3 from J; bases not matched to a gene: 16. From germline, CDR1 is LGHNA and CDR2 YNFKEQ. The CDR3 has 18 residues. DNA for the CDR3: TGTGCCAGCAGCCAGGTTACAGGGGGAGACAGGGCCCTCTACGAGCAGTACTTC. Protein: CASSQVTGGDRALYEQYF.

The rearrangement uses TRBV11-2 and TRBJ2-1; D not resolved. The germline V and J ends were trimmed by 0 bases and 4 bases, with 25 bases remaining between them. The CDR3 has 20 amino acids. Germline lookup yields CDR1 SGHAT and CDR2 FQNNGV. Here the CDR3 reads CASSLEGSVVSPPRYNEQFF. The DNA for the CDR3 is TGTGCCAGCAGCTTAGAAGGTTCAGTAGTAAGTCCACCAAGATACAATGAGCAGTTCTTC.

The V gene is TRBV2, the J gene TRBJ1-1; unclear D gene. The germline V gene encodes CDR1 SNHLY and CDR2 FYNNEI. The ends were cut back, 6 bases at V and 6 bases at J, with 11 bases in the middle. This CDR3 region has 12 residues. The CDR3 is CASSQDPAEAFF. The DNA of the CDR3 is TGTGCCAGCAGCCAGGACCCCGCTGAAGCTTTCTTT.

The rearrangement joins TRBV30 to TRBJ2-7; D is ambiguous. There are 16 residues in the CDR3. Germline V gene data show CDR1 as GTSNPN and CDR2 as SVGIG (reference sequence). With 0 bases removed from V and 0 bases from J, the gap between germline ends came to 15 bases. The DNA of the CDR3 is TGTGCCTGGAGTGTAGGCTGGCAGGTGAGCTCCTACGAGCAGTACTTC. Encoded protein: CAWSVGWQVSSYEQYF.

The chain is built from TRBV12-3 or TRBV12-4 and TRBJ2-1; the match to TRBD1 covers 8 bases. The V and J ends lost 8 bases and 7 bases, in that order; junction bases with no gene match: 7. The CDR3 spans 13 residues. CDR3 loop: CASADRVKNEQFF. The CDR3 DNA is TGTGCCAGCGCGGACAGGGTGAAGAATGAGCAGTTCTTC.

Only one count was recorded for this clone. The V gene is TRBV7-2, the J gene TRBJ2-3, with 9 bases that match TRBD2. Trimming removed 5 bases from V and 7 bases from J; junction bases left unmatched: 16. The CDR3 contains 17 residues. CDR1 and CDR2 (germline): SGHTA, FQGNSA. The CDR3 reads CASSRAGGGASPYTQYF. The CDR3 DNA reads TGTGCCAGCAGCAGGGCTGGCGGGGGGGCCAGTCCGTATACGCAGTATTTT.

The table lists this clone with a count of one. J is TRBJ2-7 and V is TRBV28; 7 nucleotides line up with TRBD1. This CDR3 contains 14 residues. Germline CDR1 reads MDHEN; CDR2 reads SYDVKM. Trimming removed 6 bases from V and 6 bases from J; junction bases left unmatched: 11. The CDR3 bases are TGTGCCAGCAGCTTACCCCAGACAGGGACCGAGCAGTACTTC. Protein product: CASSLPQTGTEQYF. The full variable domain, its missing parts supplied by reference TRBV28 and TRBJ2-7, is DVKVTQSSRYLVKRTGEKVFLECVQDMDHENMFWYRQDPGLGLRLIYFSYDVKMKEKGDIPEGYSVSREKKERFSLILESASTNQTSMYLCASSLPQTGTEQYFGPGTRLTVT.

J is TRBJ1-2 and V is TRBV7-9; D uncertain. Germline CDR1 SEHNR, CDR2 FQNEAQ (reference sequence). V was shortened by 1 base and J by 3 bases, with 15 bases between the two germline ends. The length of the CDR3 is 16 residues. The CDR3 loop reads CASSLGLKEAYYGYTF. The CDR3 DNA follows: TGTGCCAGCAGCTTAGGATTGAAGGAGGCGTACTATGGCTACACCTTC. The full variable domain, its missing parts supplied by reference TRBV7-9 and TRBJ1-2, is DTGVSQNPRHKITKRGQNVTFRCDPISEHNRLYWYRQTLGQGPEFLTYFQNEAQLEKSRLLSDRFSAERPKGSFSTLEIQRTEQGDSAMYLCASSLGLKEAYYGYTFGSGTRLTVV.

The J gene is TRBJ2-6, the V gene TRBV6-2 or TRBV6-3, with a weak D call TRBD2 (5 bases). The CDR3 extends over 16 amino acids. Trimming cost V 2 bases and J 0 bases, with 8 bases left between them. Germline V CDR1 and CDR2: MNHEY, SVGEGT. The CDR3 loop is CASSYPGNSGANVLTF. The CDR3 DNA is TGTGCCAGCAGTTACCCCGGGAACTCTGGGGCCAACGTCCTGACTTTC.

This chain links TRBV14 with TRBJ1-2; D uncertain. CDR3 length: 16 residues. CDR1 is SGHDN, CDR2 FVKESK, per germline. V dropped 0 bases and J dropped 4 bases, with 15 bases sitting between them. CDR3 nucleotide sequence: TGTGCCAGCAGCCAAGATCTGAGGGCCGGAGTCTATGGCTACACCTTC. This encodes CASSQDLRAGVYGYTF.

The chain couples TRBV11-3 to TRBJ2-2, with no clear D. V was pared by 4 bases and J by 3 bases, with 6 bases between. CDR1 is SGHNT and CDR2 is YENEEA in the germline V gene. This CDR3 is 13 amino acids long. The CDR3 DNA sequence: TGTGCCAGCAGCTCAGGTTACACCGGGGAGCTGTTTTTT. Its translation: CASSSGYTGELFF. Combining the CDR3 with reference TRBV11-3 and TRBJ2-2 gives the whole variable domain EAGVVQSPRYKIIEKKQPVAFWCNPISGHNTLYWYLQNLGQGPELLIRYENEEAVDDSQLPKDRFSAERLKGVDSTLKIQPAELGDSAVYLCASSSGYTGELFFGEGSRLTVL.

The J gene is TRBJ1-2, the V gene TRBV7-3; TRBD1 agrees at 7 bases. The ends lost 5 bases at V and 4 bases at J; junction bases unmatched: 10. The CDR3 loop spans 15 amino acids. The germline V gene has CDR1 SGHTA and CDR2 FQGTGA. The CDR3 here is CASSRDSQVGYGYTF. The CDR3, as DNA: TGTGCCAGCAGCCGGGACAGTCAAGTTGGCTATGGCTACACCTTC.

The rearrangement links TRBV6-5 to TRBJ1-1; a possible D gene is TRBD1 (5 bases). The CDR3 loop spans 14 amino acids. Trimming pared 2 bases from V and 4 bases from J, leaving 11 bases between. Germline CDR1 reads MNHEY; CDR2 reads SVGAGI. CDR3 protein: CASSYNGGGTEAFF. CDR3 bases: TGTGCCAGCAGTTACAATGGGGGGGGCACTGAAGCTTTCTTT.

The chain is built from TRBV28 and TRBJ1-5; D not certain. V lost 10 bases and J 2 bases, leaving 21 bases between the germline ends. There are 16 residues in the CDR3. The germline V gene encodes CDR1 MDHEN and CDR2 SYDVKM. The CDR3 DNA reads TGTGCCACTAGGAGGTCGGGAGCCCAGGGCAATCAGCCCCAGCATTTT. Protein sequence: CATRRSGAQGNQPQHF.

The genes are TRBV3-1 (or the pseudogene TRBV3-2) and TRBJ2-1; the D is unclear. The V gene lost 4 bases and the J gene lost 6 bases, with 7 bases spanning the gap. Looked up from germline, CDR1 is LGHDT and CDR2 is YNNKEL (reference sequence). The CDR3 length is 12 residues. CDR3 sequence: CASSRRLNEQFF. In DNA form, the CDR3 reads TGTGCCAGCAGCCGTAGACTCAATGAGCAGTTCTTC.

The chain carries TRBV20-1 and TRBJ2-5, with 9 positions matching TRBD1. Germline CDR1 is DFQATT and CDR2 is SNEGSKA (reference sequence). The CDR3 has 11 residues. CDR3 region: CSGTGQETQYF. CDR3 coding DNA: TGCAGCGGGACAGGGCAAGAGACCCAGTACTTC.

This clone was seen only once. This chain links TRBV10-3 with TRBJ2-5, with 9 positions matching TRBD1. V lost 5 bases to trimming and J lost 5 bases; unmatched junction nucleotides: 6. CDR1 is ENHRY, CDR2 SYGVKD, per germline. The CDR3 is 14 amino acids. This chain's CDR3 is CAISRDRVGETQYF. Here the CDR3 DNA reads TGTGCCATCAGTAGGGACAGGGTAGGGGAGACCCAGTACTTC.

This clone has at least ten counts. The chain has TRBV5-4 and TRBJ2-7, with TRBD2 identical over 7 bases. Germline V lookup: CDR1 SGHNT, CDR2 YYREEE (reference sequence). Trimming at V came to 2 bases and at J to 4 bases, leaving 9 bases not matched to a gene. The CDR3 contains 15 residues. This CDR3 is CASSLSGGRVYEQYF. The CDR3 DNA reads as TGTGCCAGCAGCTTAAGTGGCGGGAGAGTATACGAGCAGTACTTC.

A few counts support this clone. The CDR3 coding sequence is TGTGCCAGCGGGACTAGCCTTTACAATGAGCAGTTCTTC. This gives the protein CASGTSLYNEQFF. The chain employs TRBV19 and TRBJ2-1; 9 bases fit TRBD2. Trimming took 9 bases from V and 4 from J; bases not matched to a gene: 4. The CDR3 loop spans 13 amino acids. Germline CDR1 reads LNHDA; CDR2 reads SQIVND (reference sequence).